This T cell receptor (beta chain) stems from a study of cytomegalovirus exposure and HLA in healthy donors. Trimming removed 7 bases at V and 6 bases at J, with 23 bases between. The CDR3 is 15 amino acids. Germline CDR1 SQVTM, CDR2 ANQGSEA. A multiplex PCR was run with 60 Vbeta primers and 13 Jbeta primers. Measured with immunoSEQ multiplex PCR; TCRdb has only the in-frame clones, and not every one. The sample carries 100,000 to 150,000 clones, over 60% recorded once. The receptor comes from a female donor in good health and CMV-seropositive. The source material was PBMCs. V gene TRBV29-1 combines with J gene TRBJ2-3; a weak D match, TRBD2 (7 bases). The CDR3 here is CSARGPGPEGDTQYF. CDR3 bases: TGCAGCGCGCGGGGGCCTGGGCCCGAGGGGGATACGCAGTATTTT.